Below, 18 T cell receptor beta chains from the same sample are listed, as sequenced in a study of ipilimumab plus nivolumab after autologous stem cell transplantation. Sequencing was performed with immunoSEQ multiplex PCR; in TCRdb, only in-frame clones are kept and a portion is missing. Counted here are 40,000 to 45,000 clones, 80% to 95% occurring once; the ten biggest clones make up 0.75% to 1%. The sequencing here drew on PBMCs, taken in a trial of ipilimumab plus nivolumab as post-transplant consolidation. Receptors were obtained from a male donor with multiple myeloma.

The genes are TRBV28 and TRBJ2-7; the D is unclear. Germline loops: CDR1 MDHEN, CDR2 SYDVKM. The germline V and J ends were trimmed by 6 bases and 1 base, with 16 bases remaining between them. The CDR3 is 15 amino acids. CDR3 in amino acids: CASSPLLAASYEQYF. In DNA form, the CDR3 reads TGTGCCAGCAGCCCCCTCTTGGCGGCATCCTACGAGCAGTACTTC.

This clone has more than one count but fewer than ten. This chain joins TRBV7-8 and TRBJ1-2, with TRBD1 identical over 9 bases. Per germline, CDR1 SGHVS and CDR2 FQNEAQ. V dropped 5 bases and J dropped 6; count of bases not matched to a gene: 7. The CDR3 totals 14 residues. Written as DNA, the CDR3 is TGTGCCAGCAGCAAGGACAGGGGTCGGGATGGCTACACCTTC. Its protein product is CASSKDRGRDGYTF.

The chain carries TRBV7-6 and TRBJ1-1; D might be TRBD1 (5 bases). The V gene's germline CDR1 is SGHVS and CDR2 FNYEAQ. The CDR3 runs to 14 residues. V lost 6 bases and J 4 bases, leaving 15 bases between the germline ends. The CDR3 region has the DNA TGTGCCAGCAGTAAAGGGGTCAGAGGCACTGAAGCTTTCTTT. This gives the protein CASSKGVRGTEAFF.

The J gene is TRBJ2-3, the V gene TRBV7-2, with unresolved D. The V end lost 0 bases, the J end lost 6 bases, and 4 bases lay between the germline ends. The CDR3 covers 12 residues. Germline V gives CDR1 SGHTA, CDR2 FQGNSA. The CDR3 DNA reads as TGTGCCAGCAGCTTAGCGGCGGATACGCAGTATTTT. Its translation is CASSLAADTQYF. The complete variable domain, with remaining parts taken from reference TRBV7-2 and TRBJ2-3, reads GAGVSQSPSNKVTEKGKDVELRCDPISGHTALYWYRQSLGQGLEFLIYFQGNSAPDKSGLPSDRFSAERTGGSVSTLTIQRTQQEDSAVYLCASSLAADTQYFGPGTRLTVL.

The V and J genes are TRBV2 and TRBJ1-5; weak D call: TRBD1 (5 bases). CDR1 and CDR2 (germline): SNHLY, FYNNEI. CDR3 length: 15 amino acids. The V and J ends lost 4 bases and 0 bases respectively, with 10 bases between them. In DNA form, the CDR3 reads TGTGCCAGCAGTGGGGGACTAGATAGCAATCAGCCCCAGCATTTT. This encodes CASSGGLDSNQPQHF.

This chain joins TRBV2 and TRBJ2-3; 8 bases fit TRBD2. CDR1 is SNHLY and CDR2 is FYNNEI in the germline V gene. V lost 3 bases and J lost 6; bases outside the gene matches: 8. The CDR3 contains 15 residues. CDR3 DNA sequence: TGTGCCAGCAGTGACCGGCGGGGGGCCGGTGATACGCAGTATTTT. Its translation: CASSDRRGAGDTQYF.

This clone has only one observation. The rearrangement links TRBV19 to TRBJ1-5, with TRBD1 identical over 10 bases. V trimming: 6 bases; J trimming: 7 bases; junction bases outside the gene matches: 9. Germline V CDR1 and CDR2: LNHDA, SQIVND (reference sequence). The CDR3 spans 15 residues. The CDR3 region is CASRLGTGAGQPQHF. The DNA for the CDR3 is TGTGCCAGTAGATTGGGGACAGGGGCCGGGCAGCCCCAGCATTTT. The full variable domain, completed using reference TRBV19 and TRBJ1-5, is DGGITQSPKYLFRKEGQNVTLSCEQNLNHDAMYWYRQDPGQGLRLIYYSQIVNDFQKGDIAEGYSVSREKKESFPLTVTSAQKNPTAFYLCASRLGTGAGQPQHFGDGTRLSIL.

The V gene is TRBV5-6, the J gene TRBJ1-4; a weak D match, TRBD1 (5 bases). V dropped 4 bases and J dropped 7 bases, with 14 bases sitting between them. This CDR3 has 14 residues. Germline V lookup: CDR1 SGHDT, CDR2 YYEEEE. The CDR3 nucleotides read TGTGCCAGCAGCCCGGACAAGAGGCCTGAAAAACTGTTTTTT. Protein sequence: CASSPDKRPEKLFF.

The rearrangement uses TRBV5-1 and TRBJ2-3; D uncertain. This CDR3 contains 17 residues. V lost 7 bases and J lost 9, with 30 bases in between. The germline V gene encodes CDR1 SGHRS and CDR2 YFSETQ. CDR3 bases: TGCGCCAGCGCCCCGTCAGGCGTGCAGAGTTCCCGTCCAACGCAGTATTTT. It is translated as CASAPSGVQSSRPTQYF.

The chain has TRBV6-5 and TRBJ2-2; D unresolved. Germline V gene data show CDR1 as MNHEY and CDR2 as SVGAGI. The CDR3 is 13 amino acids. The V end was cut by 2 bases, the J end by 5 bases, with 6 bases between. This CDR3 reads CASSYGVTGELFF. The CDR3 DNA follows: TGTGCCAGCAGTTACGGGGTGACCGGGGAGCTGTTTTTT.

CDR3 DNA: TGTGCCAGCAGCTTAGGGGCGATCGGGGAGCTGTTTTTT. This sequence encodes CASSLGAIGELFF. The rearrangement uses TRBV11-3 and TRBJ2-2; D gene uncertain. With 1 base removed from V and 7 bases from J, the gap between germline ends came to 7 bases. The CDR3 extends over 13 amino acids. Germline V gene data show CDR1 as SGHNT and CDR2 as YENEEA.

V usage is TRBV4-3 and J usage is TRBJ2-7; TRBD2 matches at 7 bases. V lost 1 base to trimming and J lost 2 bases; unmatched junction nucleotides: 5. This CDR3 has 15 residues. CDR1 LGHNA and CDR2 YSLEER come from the germline V gene. The DNA for the CDR3 is TGCGCCAGCAGCCAAGGGGCTAGCGGCGCCTACGAGCAGTACTTC. This encodes CASSQGASGAYEQYF.

This CDR3 reads CASSPGLAGGEQFF. CDR3 bases: TGTGCCAGCAGCCCCGGACTAGCGGGGGGCGAGCAGTTCTTC. The chain links TRBV5-4 to TRBJ2-1, with 14 nucleotides matching TRBD2. V lost 4 bases, J lost 10 bases, and 4 bases stayed unmatched. The germline V gene has CDR1 SGHNT and CDR2 YYREEE (reference sequence). The CDR3 has 14 residues.

The rearrangement joins TRBV6-4 to TRBJ1-2, with D hard to call. V lost 7 bases to trimming and J lost 2 bases, with 8 bases between them. The CDR3 is made up of 12 amino acids. The germline V gene encodes CDR1 MRHNA and CDR2 SNTAGT. The CDR3 DNA reads TGTGCCAGCAAGACACGCAACTATGGCTACACCTTC. It is translated as CASKTRNYGYTF.

The genes are TRBV5-1 and TRBJ2-7; 16 bases line up with TRBD2. V was clipped by 4 bases and J by 5 bases; unmatched bases: 3. The CDR3 runs to 15 residues. Germline V gives CDR1 SGHRS, CDR2 YFSETQ. CDR3 region: CASSPGTSGRDEQYF. The CDR3 bases are TGCGCCAGCAGCCCAGGGACTAGCGGGAGGGACGAGCAGTACTTC.

This sequence joins TRBV27 and TRBJ2-7, with TRBD1 matching over 8 bases. The CDR3 is 12 residues long. Germline assignment: CDR1 MNHEY and CDR2 SMNVEV (reference sequence). The V segment lost 6 bases and the J segment 6 bases; nucleotides outside the gene matches: 4. CDR3 nucleotides: TGTGCCAGCAGGCAGACAGGGGCCGAGCAGTACTTC. As protein: CASRQTGAEQYF.

The V gene is TRBV7-9, the J gene TRBJ2-7; TRBD1 or TRBD2 may be the D gene (7 bases each). Germline values: CDR1 SEHNR, CDR2 FQNEAQ (reference sequence). CDR3 length equals 15 residues. V dropped 4 bases and J dropped 6 bases, with 19 bases sitting between them. The CDR3 bases are TGTGCCAGCAGCTCCTCCGGGACAGCGGGGTTCGAGCAGTACTTC. Amino acid sequence: CASSSSGTAGFEQYF.

This rearrangement joins TRBV7-8 to TRBJ2-7, with D possibly matching TRBD1 (7 bases). There are 18 residues in the CDR3. Deletions cut 6 bases from V and 3 bases from J, with 27 bases between. Per the germline V gene, CDR1 is SGHVS and CDR2 is FQNEAQ. The CDR3 region is CASSSGDRAWPHDYEQYF. The CDR3 nucleotides are TGTGCCAGCAGTAGCGGAGACAGGGCCTGGCCCCATGACTACGAGCAGTACTTC.